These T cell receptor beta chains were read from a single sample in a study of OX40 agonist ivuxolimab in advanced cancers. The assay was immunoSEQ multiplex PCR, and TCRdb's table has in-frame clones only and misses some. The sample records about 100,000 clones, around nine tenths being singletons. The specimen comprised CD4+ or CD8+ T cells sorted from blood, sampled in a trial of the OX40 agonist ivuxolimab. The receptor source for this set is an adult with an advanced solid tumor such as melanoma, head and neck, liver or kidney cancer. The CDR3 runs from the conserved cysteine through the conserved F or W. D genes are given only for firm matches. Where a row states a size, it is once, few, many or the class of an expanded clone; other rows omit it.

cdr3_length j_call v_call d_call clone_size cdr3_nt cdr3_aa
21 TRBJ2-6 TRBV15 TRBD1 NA TGTGCCACCAGCAGAAAAAACCCTGGACAGGTGCAACCCTCTGGGGCCAACGTCCTGACTTTC CATSRKNPGQVQPSGANVLTF
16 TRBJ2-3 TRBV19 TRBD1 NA TGTGCCAGTAGTCCAGGGACAGGGGGTATGGCAGATACGCAGTATTTT CASSPGTGGMADTQYF
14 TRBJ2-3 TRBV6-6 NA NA TGTGCCAGCAGCCCCCAGGCAGTCACAGATACGCAGTATTTT CASSPQAVTDTQYF
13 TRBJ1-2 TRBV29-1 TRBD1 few TGCAGCGTTGATCTGACAGGGTACTATGGCTACACCTTC CSVDLTGYYGYTF
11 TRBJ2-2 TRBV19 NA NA TGTGCCAGTAATGAAGGCGGGGAGCTGTTTTTT CASNEGGELFF
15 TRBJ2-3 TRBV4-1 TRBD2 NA TGCGCCAGCAGCCAAAACGGACTAGCAACAGATACGCAGTATTTT CASSQNGLATDTQYF
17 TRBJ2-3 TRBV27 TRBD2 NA TGTGCCAGCAGTTGGCGAGGCGGGAGGGGCCGCACAGATACGCAGTATTTT CASSWRGGRGRTDTQYF
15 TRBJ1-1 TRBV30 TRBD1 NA TGTGCCTGGAGTCCCCCGGGACAGACTAACACTGAAGCTTTCTTT CAWSPPGQTNTEAFF
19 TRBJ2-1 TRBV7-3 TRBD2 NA TGTGCCAGCAGCTTAACGGGTGGCAGCGGGGCCACCTCCTACAATGAGCAGTTCTTC CASSLTGGSGATSYNEQFF
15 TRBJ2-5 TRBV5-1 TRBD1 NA TGCGCCAGCAGCTTGCAGGGGGCGTTGGGAGAGACCCAGTACTTC CASSLQGALGETQYF
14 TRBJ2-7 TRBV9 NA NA TGTGCCAGCAGCCTCGCTGGAGGTTCCTACGAGCAGTACTTC CASSLAGGSYEQYF
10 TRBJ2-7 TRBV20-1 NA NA TGCAGTGCTATAATTGATGAGCAGTACTTC CSAIIDEQYF
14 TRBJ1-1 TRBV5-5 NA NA TGTGCCAGCAGCTGGGGCCGCTCGAACACTGAAGCTTTCTTT CASSWGRSNTEAFF
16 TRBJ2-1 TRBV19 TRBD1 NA TGTGCCAGTAGTACCTTGACAGGGGGCGGTTACAATGAGCAGTTCTTC CASSTLTGGGYNEQFF
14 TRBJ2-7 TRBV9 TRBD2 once TGTGCCAGCAGCAGGAGCGGGACGCCCTACGAGCAGTACTTC CASSRSGTPYEQYF
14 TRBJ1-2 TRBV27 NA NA TGTGCCAGCAGTTCCCAGACGAATTATATGGGCTACACCTTC CASSSQTNYMGYTF
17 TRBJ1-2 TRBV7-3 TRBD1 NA TGTGCCAGCAGCTTAGACGGGACAGGGGGCGGTAGCTATGGCTACACCTTC CASSLDGTGGGSYGYTF
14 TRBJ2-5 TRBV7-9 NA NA TGTGCCAGCAGCTTAACCCTTACGGCGGAGACCCAGTACTTC CASSLTLTAETQYF
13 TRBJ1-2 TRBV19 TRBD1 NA TGTGCCAGTTCCCGGGACAGGGGTTCCGGCTACACCTTC CASSRDRGSGYTF
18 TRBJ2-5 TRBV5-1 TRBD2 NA TGCGCCAGCAGCTTTCTAGCGGGAGGGCCTGGATATGGAGAGACCCAGTACTTC CASSFLAGGPGYGETQYF
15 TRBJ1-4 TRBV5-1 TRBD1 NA TGCGCCAGCAAAACTACAGGGGGAACTAATGAAAAACTGTTTTTT CASKTTGGTNEKLFF
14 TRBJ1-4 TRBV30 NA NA TGTGCCTGGAGTCCGGACAGTCTGAATGAAAAACTGTTTTTT CAWSPDSLNEKLFF
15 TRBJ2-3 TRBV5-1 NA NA TGCGCCAGCAGCAGGCTAGATGGGGGCACAGATACGCAGTATTTT CASSRLDGGTDTQYF
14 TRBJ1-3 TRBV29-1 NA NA TGCAGCGTTATTTCACCCGCGGCTGGAAACACCATATATTTT CSVISPAAGNTIYF
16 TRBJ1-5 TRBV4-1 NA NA TGCGCCAGCAGCCACCCGGCGGCAGCCCCTAATCAGCCCCAGCATTTT CASSHPAAAPNQPQHF
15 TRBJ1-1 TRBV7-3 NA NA TGTGCCAGCAGCCCCGGGGGAGCTGTGGGGAGGGAAGCTTTCTTT CASSPGGAVGREAFF
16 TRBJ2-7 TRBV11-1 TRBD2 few TGTGCCAGCAGCTTATCCAGACTAGCGAGTGCCACCGAGCAGTACTTC CASSLSRLASATEQYF
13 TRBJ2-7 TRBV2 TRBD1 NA TGTGCCAGCAGTGGGGGACAGTGGGGCGAGCAGTACTTC CASSGGQWGEQYF
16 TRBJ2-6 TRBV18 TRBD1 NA TGTGCCAGCTCACCACCGACAGGGGGACTGCTCCACGTCCTGACTTTC CASSPPTGGLLHVLTF
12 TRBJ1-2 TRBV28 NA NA TGTGCCAGCAGGCTACAGGGTCATGGCTACACCTTC CASRLQGHGYTF
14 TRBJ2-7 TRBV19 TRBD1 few TGTGCCAGTAGTATTGGTCAGGGGGTCTACGAGCAGTACTTC CASSIGQGVYEQYF
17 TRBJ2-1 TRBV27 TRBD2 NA TGTGCCAGCAGAGCACTAGCGGGAGATCTACGGTACAATGAGCAGTTCTTC CASRALAGDLRYNEQFF
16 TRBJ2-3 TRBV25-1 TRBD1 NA TGTGCCAGCAGTGATTTCTTCAACAGGGGTACAGATACGCAGTATTTT CASSDFFNRGTDTQYF
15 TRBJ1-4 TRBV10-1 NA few TGCGCCAGCAGTGAGTCCGGTGCTTCCGAGGGAAAACTGTTTTTT CASSESGASEGKLFF
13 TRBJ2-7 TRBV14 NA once TGTGCCAGCAGCCAGACTCCCTCCTACGAGCAGTACTTC CASSQTPSYEQYF
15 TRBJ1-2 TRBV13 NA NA TGTGCCAGCAGCTCGGGGCCGGGACATCCACGGGGCTACACCTTC CASSSGPGHPRGYTF
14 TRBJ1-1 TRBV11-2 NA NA TGTGCCAGCAGCTTAGTCGGCACGAACACTGAAGCTTTCTTT CASSLVGTNTEAFF
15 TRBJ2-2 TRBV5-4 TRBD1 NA TGTGCCAGCAGCTCCGGGACAGGGAACACCGGGGAGCTGTTTTTT CASSSGTGNTGELFF
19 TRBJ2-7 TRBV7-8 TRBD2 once TGTGCCAGCAGCTTATCCGGGACTAGCGGGAGCTCTGGGGTCTACGAGCAGTACTTC CASSLSGTSGSSGVYEQYF
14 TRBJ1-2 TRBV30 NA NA TGTGCCTGGATATCGGAGAGAGGGGGCTATGGCTACACCTTC CAWISERGGYGYTF
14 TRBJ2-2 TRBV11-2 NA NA TGTGCCAGCAGCCCGTACTTGAACACCGGGGAGCTGTTTTTT CASSPYLNTGELFF
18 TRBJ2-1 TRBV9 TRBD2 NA TGTGCCAGCAGCGTAGCTTGGGGTGTGGCGGGGGACTACAATGAGCAGTTCTTC CASSVAWGVAGDYNEQFF
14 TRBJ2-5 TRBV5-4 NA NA TGTGCCAGCAGCTTGGGGGGGGGCGAAGAGACCCAGTACTTC CASSLGGGEETQYF
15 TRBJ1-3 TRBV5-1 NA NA TGCGCCAGCAGCTTCGACCCGGCAGCTGGAAACACCATATATTTT CASSFDPAAGNTIYF
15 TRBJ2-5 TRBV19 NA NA TGTGCCAGTAGTATGGGGGGACTGTCTCAAGAGACCCAGTACTTC CASSMGGLSQETQYF
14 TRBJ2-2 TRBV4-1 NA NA TGCGCCAGCAGCCAAGGATTAGACCCCGGGGAGCTGTTTTTT CASSQGLDPGELFF
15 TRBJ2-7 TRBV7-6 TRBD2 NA TGTGCCAGCAGCCAGGGACTAGCGGGAGGCCGCGAGCAGTACTTC CASSQGLAGGREQYF
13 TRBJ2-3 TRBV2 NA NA TGTGCCAGCAGGAGGGACCTCACAGATACGCAGTATTTT CASRRDLTDTQYF
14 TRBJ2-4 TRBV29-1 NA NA TGCAGCGTTTTAGGGGACCAACCAAGGAACATTCAGTACTTC CSVLGDQPRNIQYF
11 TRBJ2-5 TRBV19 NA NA TGTGCCAGTAGTATGCAAGAGACCCAGTACTTC CASSMQETQYF
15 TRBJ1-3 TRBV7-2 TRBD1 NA TGTGCCAGCAGCTTGGACAGGGCAGCTGGAAACACCATATATTTT CASSLDRAAGNTIYF
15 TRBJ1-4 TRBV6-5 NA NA TGTGCCAGCAGTCCGGACCTTCTCGGAAGTGAAAAACTGTTTTTT CASSPDLLGSEKLFF
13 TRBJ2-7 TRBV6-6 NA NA TGTGCCAGCAGTCCACCGGGAGCCTACGAGCAGTACTTC CASSPPGAYEQYF
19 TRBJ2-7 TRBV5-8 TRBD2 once TGTGCCAGCAGCACGCGAGGCCTTGGGCGGGGGGGTTCTCCTCTCGAGCAGTACTTC CASSTRGLGRGGSPLEQYF
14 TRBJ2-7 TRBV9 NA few TGTGCCAGCAGCGCTGGAGGGGTTGCCTACGAGCAGTACTTC CASSAGGVAYEQYF